This TCR beta chain came from a study of blood T cell repertoires in COVID-19. Study details: Recovered status in Cohort 3 required two negative PCRs, clearance, or symptom resolution. From T cells, B-cell-depleted T cells, or PBMCs came the material, which was cDNA or gDNA.

This table comes from immunoSEQ multiplex PCR, and its TCRdb copy is limited to in-frame clones, with some not included. The sample holds 250,000 to 350,000 clones, approximately 90% seen once. In terms of age and location, participants ranged from roughly 18 to 89 years and lived in under 30 US areas. V trimming: 4 bases; J trimming: 7 bases; junction bases outside the gene matches: 6. This CDR3 contains 15 residues. Per germline, CDR1 MRHNA and CDR2 SNTAGT. The receptor comes from an older woman in a cohort exposed to, infected with or recovered from COVID-19 (not recorded which). The chain is built from TRBV6-4 and TRBJ2-2, with 10 bases aligning to TRBD2. The specimen sequenced was PBMCs or T cells enriched from blood (not recorded which). CDR3 sequence reads: CASSALAGSNGELFF. DNA of the CDR3: TGTGCCAGCAGTGCACTAGCGGGATCTAACGGGGAGCTGTTTTTT.